The present T cell receptor (beta chain) was sequenced within a study of blood T cell repertoires in COVID-19. The length of the CDR3 is 14 residues. Looked up from germline, CDR1 is SGHNT and CDR2 is YYREEE (reference sequence). Trimming pared 2 bases from V and 2 bases from J, leaving 10 bases between. Data came from immunoSEQ multiplex PCR; TCRdb stores just in-frame clones and leaves some out. The table lists 210,000 or so clones, 89% of them singletons, with 4.5% to 5.5% in the top ten. This sequence joins TRBV5-4 and TRBJ1-2; possibly TRBD1 for D (5 bases). The specimen sequenced was peripheral blood. This receptor was taken from a woman in her thirties or forties with acute or convalescent COVID-19. In nucleotides, the CDR3 is TGTGCCAGCAGCTTCGGGGGGGAAAACTATGGCTACACCTTC. This codes for CASSFGGENYGYTF.